The T cell receptor (beta chain) described here comes from a study of blood T cells in healthy people across ages. Study results and caveats: In long-lived donors, naive CD4+ cell counts and diversity exceeded those of aged donors.

Then a second PCR, running roughly 7 to 11 cycles, was carried out with a sample-barcoded 5' primer and a J-beta primer mix. MiXCR, run by TCRdb on the 5' RACE reads, gives a single entry per CDR3 protein. This table holds roughly 730,000 distinct CDR3 sequences, roughly 50% found once. The germline gives CDR1 SGDLS, CDR2 YYNGEE. The CDR3 covers 15 residues. For this clonotype: Its target is not known. Given the absence of the conserved phenylalanine or tryptophan at the CDR3 end, a read error is likely.

This clonotype was sampled from a man aged 40-49 years in good health. The V gene is TRBV9, the J gene TRBJ2-1; possibly TRBD1 for D (5 bases). The tail of the sequence fits TRBJ2-7 better, so the J call may be wrong. The sequenced sample consisted of blood. The CDR3 nucleotides are TGTGCCAGCAGCGTAGACAGGAGCTCCTACAATGAGCAGTACTTA. As protein: CASSVDRSSYNEQYL.